This TCR beta chain was recovered during a study of blood T cell repertoires in COVID-19. Study-wide background: Italy, Spain and the United States were the sources of the convalescent and acute COVID-19 samples. In each case, the material was cDNA or gDNA derived from T cells, B-cell-depleted T cells, or PBMCs.

In germline, CDR1 is MNHNY, CDR2 SVGAGI (reference sequence). This CDR3 region has 14 residues. V was shortened by 0 bases and J by 3 bases, with 6 bases between the two germline ends. Per the study methods: Researchers report that nucleated cell counts were estimated from reference gene primer amplification. TCRdb's copy holds only in-frame clones and misses some; the assay was immunoSEQ multiplex PCR. That table furnishes V, J and clone size, whereas the DNA furnished D and trimming. Found here are around 170,000 clones, around 89% of them singletons; the top ten hold approximately 3%. V and J are TRBV6-6 and TRBJ1-5; maybe TRBD1 (5 bases). Sequencing was performed on peripheral blood. The clonotype comes from a man aged 60-69 years with acute or convalescent COVID-19. CDR3 loop: CASSYSGVNQPQHF. For the CDR3, the DNA is TGTGCCAGCAGTTACTCAGGGGTCAATCAGCCCCAGCATTTT.